These 20 T cell receptor beta chains came from one sample sequenced in a study of Graves' ophthalmopathy and Graves' hyperthyroidism. The TCR beta CDR3 regions underwent amplification from RNA transcripts. Scientists carried out first-round RT-PCR using HTBI primers and then a second-round multiplex PCR. TCRdb called the multiplex PCR reads again in MiXCR, with one record for every CDR3 protein. The sample carries 300,000 or so distinct CDR3 sequences, under 20% recorded once. Input material: peripheral blood. The receptors derive from an adult man with Graves' ophthalmopathy.

V usage is TRBV7-8 and J usage is TRBJ1-6, with D possibly being TRBD1 (6 bases). The V gene's germline CDR1 is SGHVS and CDR2 FQNEAQ. V was pared by 5 bases and J by 10 bases, with 15 bases between. This CDR3 contains 14 residues. CDR3 nucleotide sequence: TGTGCCAGCAGCGTACAGGGCCAAGACTCACCCCTCCACTTT. As protein: CASSVQGQDSPLHF.

This clonotype was counted a few times. The chain combines TRBV20-1 with TRBJ2-4; 8 bases map to TRBD1. Trimming removed 1 base from V and 7 bases from J; junction bases left unmatched: 3. Germline V gene lookup returns CDR1 DFQATT and CDR2 SNEGSKA (reference sequence). CDR3 length: 13 amino acids. CDR3 protein: CSARATGGNIQYF. In DNA, the CDR3 is TGCAGTGCTAGAGCTACAGGGGGGAACATTCAGTACTTC.

This clonotype occurred many times. The rearrangement links TRBV12-3 or TRBV12-4 to TRBJ2-7, with D uncertain. The CDR3 totals 12 residues. The V end was cut by 3 bases, the J end by 5 bases, with 8 bases between. The DNA of the CDR3 is TGTGCCAGCAGTTTTGGTTTCAACGAGCAGTACTTC. It is translated as CASSFGFNEQYF.

The chain links TRBV28 to TRBJ2-5; 13 bases are a match to TRBD2. The V segment lost 5 bases and the J segment 5 bases; nucleotides outside the gene matches: 11. The CDR3 covers 17 residues. Germline V CDR1 and CDR2: MDHEN, SYDVKM. This chain's CDR3 is CASSTGTSGNRGETQYF. CDR3 nucleotides: TGTGCCAGCAGTACCGGGACTAGCGGGAATCGCGGGGAGACCCAGTACTTC. The entire variable domain, with the rest obtained from reference TRBV28 and TRBJ2-5, is as follows: DVKVTQSSRYLVKRTGEKVFLECVQDMDHENMFWYRQDPGLGLRLIYFSYDVKMKEKGDIPEGYSVSREKKERFSLILESASTNQTSMYLCASSTGTSGNRGETQYFGPGTRLLVL.

This clonotype came up many times. The gene calls are TRBV6-2 or TRBV6-3 and TRBJ2-5; a possible D gene is TRBD2 (6 bases). V lost 9 bases to trimming and J lost 4 bases, with 18 bases between them. The CDR3 is made up of 14 amino acids. Germline assignment: CDR1 MNHEY and CDR2 SVGEGT. The CDR3 spells CASYLGGGRETQYF. CDR3 coding DNA: TGTGCCAGTTATTTGGGGGGAGGACGAGAGACCCAGTACTTC.

This clonotype has ten or more counts. J is TRBJ1-5 and V is TRBV20-1; D is ambiguous. The CDR3 consists of 11 residues. Germline assignment: CDR1 DFQATT and CDR2 SNEGSKA (reference sequence). Trimming stripped 5 bases from V and 10 bases from J, with 12 bases between. The CDR3, as DNA: TGCAGTGCTTCAGGTTCTGGCCCCCAGCATTTT. This codes for CSASGSGPQHF.

There are many counts of this clonotype. CDR3 residues: CASSLVGPPHGELFF. The CDR3 region has the DNA TGTGCCAGCAGTTTGGTCGGCCCTCCTCACGGGGAGCTGTTTTTT. This chain links TRBV12-3 or TRBV12-4 with TRBJ2-2; D gene ambiguous. Trimming took 3 bases from V and 7 from J, leaving 15 bases between them. The CDR3 consists of 15 residues.

Ten or more counts support this clonotype. V usage is TRBV20-1 and J usage is TRBJ1-1; a possible D gene is TRBD1 (5 bases). The CDR3 runs 12 residues. Trimming removed 3 bases at V and 2 bases at J, with 7 bases between. The V gene's germline CDR1 is DFQATT and CDR2 SNEGSKA (reference sequence). DNA for the CDR3: TGCAGTGCTAGGGGGCAAAACACTGAAGCTTTCTTT. Its translation: CSARGQNTEAFF.

This clonotype was picked up many times. The chain uses TRBV11-2 and TRBJ2-2, with 10 positions matching TRBD2. V lost 2 bases, J lost 7 bases, and 10 bases stayed unmatched. There are 17 residues in the CDR3. Germline V gives CDR1 SGHAT, CDR2 FQNNGV. Written as DNA, the CDR3 is TGTGCCAGCAGCTTAAGTCCAGCGGGGGGGTATGGCGGGGAGCTGTTTTTT. This encodes CASSLSPAGGYGGELFF.

This clonotype was counted at least ten times. V gene TRBV6-1 combines with J gene TRBJ2-7, with TRBD1 matching 9 bases. The germline V gene has CDR1 MNHNS and CDR2 SASEGT. The ends lost 6 bases at V and 2 bases at J; junction bases unmatched: 8. The CDR3 contains 15 residues. The CDR3 spells CASRTGTGRPYEQYF. CDR3 in DNA: TGTGCCAGCAGGACCGGGACAGGGCGCCCCTACGAGCAGTACTTC.

The genes are TRBV2 and TRBJ2-7, with D possibly TRBD2 on 5 matching bases. Germline-derived CDR1 and CDR2 are SNHLY and FYNNEI. The V gene lost 5 bases and the J gene lost 2 bases, with 16 bases spanning the gap. CDR3 length: 15 residues. CDR3 nucleotide sequence: TGTGCCAGCAGTCCCTTAGCTGCGGGCACCTACGAGCAGTACTTC. This sequence encodes CASSPLAAGTYEQYF. Using reference TRBV2 and TRBJ2-7 for the parts outside the CDR3, the full variable domain is EPEVTQTPSHQVTQMGQEVILRCVPISNHLYFYWYRQILGQKVEFLVSFYNNEISEKSEIFDDQFSVERPDGSNFTLKIRSTKLEDSAMYFCASSPLAAGTYEQYFGPGTRLTVT.

The chain couples TRBV6-1 to TRBJ1-5; D is unclear. V lost 1 base to trimming and J lost 0 bases, with 10 bases between them. CDR3 length: 16 residues. CDR1 MNHNS and CDR2 SASEGT come from the germline V gene. The CDR3 reads CASSEGAVYSNQPQHF. CDR3 sequence (DNA): TGTGCCAGCAGTGAAGGTGCGGTCTATAGCAATCAGCCCCAGCATTTT.

Only a few counts were recorded for this clonotype. The chain couples TRBV2 to TRBJ1-6, with 10 bases aligning to TRBD1. This CDR3 has 15 amino acids. The germline gives CDR1 SNHLY, CDR2 FYNNEI. Trimming at V came to 6 bases and at J to 5 bases, leaving 4 bases not matched to a gene. DNA of the CDR3: TGTGCCAGCAGCCCGGGACAGGGGAATAATTCACCCCTCCACTTT. Translating gives CASSPGQGNNSPLHF.

This clonotype was picked up many times. The CDR3 protein is CSVEVASRDKAFF. The DNA for the CDR3 is TGCAGCGTTGAGGTGGCCAGCCGCGATAAAGCTTTCTTT. The rearrangement uses TRBV29-1 and TRBJ1-1; no definite D call. With 3 bases removed from V and 9 bases from J, the gap between germline ends came to 17 bases. The CDR3 is made up of 13 amino acids. Per germline, CDR1 SQVTM and CDR2 ANQGSEA.

This clonotype occurred a few times. This may be a read error: a much more frequent sequence differs by one nucleotide. The chain joins TRBV30 to TRBJ2-7; the D gene is possibly TRBD1 (6 bases). CDR1 is GTSNPN and CDR2 is SVGIG in the germline V gene (reference sequence). The CDR3 has 15 residues. The CDR3 region is CVWKPRGTSSYEQYF. CDR3 sequence (DNA): TGTGTCTGGAAACCCAGAGGGACATCTTCCTACGAGCAGTACTTC.

This clonotype was detected many times. The chain combines TRBV6-5 with TRBJ2-5; D remains ambiguous. Germline CDR1 MNHEY, CDR2 SVGAGI. This CDR3 region has 14 residues. Deletions cut 1 base from V and 2 bases from J, with 8 bases between. The CDR3: CASSYLASQETQYF. CDR3 nucleotides: TGTGCCAGCAGTTACTTGGCTTCGCAAGAGACCCAGTACTTC.

This clonotype was seen repeatedly, ten times or more. The CDR3 reads CASTGGQGTTYEQYF. The CDR3 coding sequence is TGTGCCAGCACCGGCGGACAGGGAACAACCTACGAGCAGTACTTC. The genes are TRBV6-1 and TRBJ2-7, with 8 bases that match TRBD1. This CDR3 contains 15 residues. The germline V gene encodes CDR1 MNHNS and CDR2 SASEGT. With 7 bases clipped from V and 2 bases from J, the junction kept 10 bases outside the gene matches.

This clonotype was seen at least ten times. V gene TRBV6-5 combines with J gene TRBJ1-5; TRBD1 aligns across 8 bases. The CDR3 is 13 amino acids. V was pared by 5 bases and J by 9 bases, with 6 bases of the junction left unmatched. Germline V gene lookup returns CDR1 MNHEY and CDR2 SVGAGI. The CDR3 protein is CASSPTGARPQHF. As DNA, the CDR3 is TGTGCCAGCAGTCCGACAGGGGCCAGGCCCCAGCATTTT.

This clonotype came up many times. V usage is TRBV4-2 and J usage is TRBJ2-2, with 11 bases matching TRBD2. Germline V lookup: CDR1 LGHNA, CDR2 YNFKEQ. This CDR3 contains 16 residues. J lost 5 bases, V lost 2 bases, and 4 bases had no gene match. The CDR3 nucleotides read TGTGCCAGCAGCCAACCAACTAGCGGGGGAACCGGGGAGCTGTTTTTT. This translates into CASSQPTSGGTGELFF.

This clonotype was observed at least ten times. The chain has TRBV5-1 and TRBJ2-7; D may be TRBD1 (6 bases). V was cut by 0 bases and J by 5 bases, with 15 bases left in between. CDR1 and CDR2 from the germline V gene are SGHRS and YFSETQ. There are 15 residues in the CDR3. The CDR3 DNA follows: TGCGCCAGCAGCTTGGTAGGGACACCACCCCACGAGCAGTACTTC. Its translation: CASSLVGTPPHEQYF.